This TCR beta chain was identified during a study of Tregs in tolerant kidney transplant recipients. The wider study: The nonmyeloablative bone marrow transplants came from related graft donors, with transient mixed chimerism. The study's findings and limits: Activated donor B cell expansion appeared to reveal the most relevant donor-specific TCRbeta repertoire.

The CDR3 is 16 amino acids. The germline V gene encodes CDR1 KGHSH and CDR2 LQKENI. V was trimmed by 3 bases and J by 1 base, leaving 15 bases between them. This clone appeared a single time. Its specificity is not known. Other DNA sequences in this sample translate to the same CDR3. Unstimulated regulatory T cells (CD4+CD25+CD127-), CD4+CD25- non-regulatory cells, CD4 and CD8 cells were FACS-sorted from thawed PBMCs. Only in-frame clones appear in the TCRdb table, and some are missing; sequencing was by immunoSEQ multiplex PCR. The sample holds about 100,000 clones; roughly 89% are singletons and the top ten take 0.34%.

V gene TRBV18 combines with J gene TRBJ2-5; D may be TRBD1 (7 bases). The sample was CD4+ T cells from blood, taken before the transplant. This clonotype was sampled from a human donor who received a combined kidney and bone marrow transplant. CDR3 sequence (DNA): TGTGCCAGCTCACCTCCCCAGGGGGGTTCCCAAGAGACCCAGTACTTC. Protein product: CASSPPQGGSQETQYF. The variable domain in full, completed from reference TRBV18 and TRBJ2-5, reads NAGVMQNPRHLVRRRGQEARLRCSPMKGHSHVYWYRQLPEEGLKFMVYLQKENIIDESGMPKERFSAEFPKEGPSILRIQQVVRGDSAAYFCASSPPQGGSQETQYFGPGTRLLVL.